Listed below are T cell receptor beta chains from one sample, sequenced in a study of T cells in Graves' hyperthyroidism and ophthalmopathy. TCRdb re-called the multiplex PCR reads with MiXCR, one entry per CDR3 protein. Here the sample spans nearly 600,000 distinct CDR3 sequences, about 14% being singletons. Sequenced input: blood. Source of these receptors: a woman under 30 with Graves' ophthalmopathy. Each CDR3 is given with its conserved first and last residue. The D gene is left open where the match is weak. Only part of the rows carry a size: once, few, many, or a class if the clone is expanded.

>NA|NA|TRBV10-1|TRBJ2-2
CARTGFAGELFF
TGCGCCAGGACAGGATTCGCCGGGGAGCTGTTTTTT
>NA|TRBD1|TRBV20-1|TRBJ1-1
CSAREGFVWTGRMNTEAFF
TGCAGTGCTAGAGAGGGGTTTGTGTGGACAGGGCGCATGAACACTGAAGCTTTCTTT
>many|NA|TRBV2|TRBJ1-2
CASTSRSVGGYTF
TGTGCCAGCACCTCCCGGAGCGTAGGTGGCTACACCTTC
>NA|TRBD2|TRBV20-1|TRBJ2-3
CSARKRLADPTDTQYF
TGCAGTGCCCGTAAGAGACTAGCGGATCCCACAGATACGCAGTATTTT
>many|NA|TRBV12-3/TRBV12-4|TRBJ1-6
CASSGTGRGALHF
TGTGCCAGCAGTGGGACCGGACGAGGAGCCCTCCACTTT
>NA|NA|TRBV7-2|TRBJ2-2
CASSLGTTDIRELVF
TGTGCCAGCAGCTTAGGGACCACTGACATCCGGGAGCTGGTTTTT
>few|NA|TRBV30|TRBJ1-2
CAWSYQITNYGYTF
TGTGCCTGGAGCTATCAAATTACGAACTATGGCTACACCTTC
>many|NA|TRBV30|TRBJ1-6
CAWSVLVRTNSPLHF
TGTGCCTGGAGTGTACTTGTGAGGACTAATTCACCCCTCCACTTT
>few|NA|TRBV20-1|TRBJ2-5
CSARDDRTEGETQYF
TGCAGTGCTAGAGATGATAGGACTGAGGGGGAGACCCAGTACTTC
>NA|TRBD2|TRBV20-1|TRBJ2-5
CSARGLAGGGGDQETQYF
TGCAGTGCAAGGGGACTAGCGGGAGGAGGGGGGGATCAAGAGACCCAGTACTTC
>NA|NA|TRBV12-5|TRBJ2-1
CASGSVGEQFF
TGTGCTAGTGGTTCCGTGGGGGAGCAGTTCTTC
>many|TRBD2|TRBV19|TRBJ2-1
CASSNRLPFWREGTPYNEQFF
TGTGCCAGTAGTAACCGCCTCCCCTTTTGGCGGGAGGGCACCCCCTACAATGAGCAGTTCTTC
>many|TRBD2|TRBV18|TRBJ2-7
CASSLTGGLAYEQYF
TGTGCCAGCTCCCTGACCGGGGGACTAGCCTACGAGCAGTACTTC
>NA|TRBD1|TRBV5-6|TRBJ2-3
CASSWTGGAHTQYF
TGTGCCAGCAGCTGGACAGGGGGCGCCCATACGCAGTATTTT
>many|NA|TRBV9|TRBJ2-7
CASSVGTKANEQYF
TGTGCCAGCAGCGTCGGGACAAAGGCTAACGAGCAGTACTTC
>NA|TRBD1|TRBV9|TRBJ1-5
CASSVGDRPLGQPQHF
TGTGCCAGCAGCGTAGGGGACAGGCCTCTAGGGCAGCCCCAGCATTTT
>NA|NA|TRBV5-5|TRBJ2-7
CASSPTPGSGYEQYF
TGTGCCAGCAGCCCGACACCGGGATCCGGCTACGAGCAGTACTTC
>few|NA|TRBV7-2|TRBJ1-6
CASSLGVNSPLHF
TGTGCCAGCAGCTTAGGGGTTAATTCACCCCTCCACTTT
>few|TRBD1|TRBV19|TRBJ2-2
CASSTWDRATGELFF
TGTGCCAGTAGTACTTGGGACAGGGCAACCGGGGAGCTGTTTTTT
>NA|TRBD1|TRBV19|TRBJ2-7
CASIGTGGSYEQYF
TGTGCCAGTATCGGGACAGGGGGAAGTTACGAGCAGTACTTC
>many|NA|TRBV6-5|TRBJ1-2
CASSYQGGYTF
TGTGCCAGCAGTTACCAAGGTGGCTACACCTTC
>many|TRBD1|TRBV6-1|TRBJ1-5
CASSRTMTGGGNQPQHF
TGTGCCAGCAGTCGCACAATGACAGGGGGAGGCAATCAGCCCCAGCATTTT